A selection of T cell receptor beta chains follows, all from one sample in a study of OX40 agonist ivuxolimab in advanced cancers. The repertoire was sequenced with immunoSEQ multiplex PCR; TCRdb's copy has only in-frame clones and lacks some. This table has about 45,000 clones, roughly 93% appearing once. The source was CD4+ or CD8+ T cells sorted from blood, collected in a trial of the OX40 agonist ivuxolimab. All receptors come from an adult with an advanced solid tumor such as melanoma, head and neck, liver or kidney cancer. CDR3s include the opening cysteine and the closing phenylalanine or tryptophan. The D gene is left open where the match is weak. Only part of the rows carry a size: once, few, many, or a class if the clone is expanded.

V gene,clone size,D gene,J gene,CDR3 length,CDR3 protein,CDR3 DNA
TRBV7-2,.,.,TRBJ2-1,18,CASSLGGLHESSYNEQFF,TGTGCCAGCAGCTTAGGCGGACTCCACGAGAGCTCCTACAATGAGCAGTTCTTC
TRBV13,.,.,TRBJ1-2,14,CASSLKDSTYGYTF,TGTGCCAGCAGCTTAAAGGACAGTACCTATGGCTACACCTTC
TRBV10-3,.,.,TRBJ2-6,16,CAISGLESSGANVLTF,TGTGCCATCTCAGGACTGGAAAGCTCTGGGGCCAACGTCCTGACTTTC
TRBV4-2,.,.,TRBJ2-5,14,CASSWPRERETQYF,TGTGCCAGCAGCTGGCCCAGGGAGAGAGAGACCCAGTACTTC
TRBV27,.,TRBD1,TRBJ1-5,14,CASSFGPQGGPQHF,TGTGCCAGCAGTTTTGGTCCACAGGGGGGCCCCCAGCATTTT
TRBV6-5,.,TRBD1,TRBJ1-6,15,CATGDRELYNSPLHF,TGTGCCACCGGGGACAGGGAACTCTATAATTCACCCCTCCACTTT
TRBV29-1,.,TRBD2,TRBJ2-3,16,CSVRGPLAASTDTQYF,TGCAGCGTTCGGGGCCCACTAGCGGCAAGCACAGATACGCAGTATTTT
TRBV5-4,.,TRBD2,TRBJ2-1,15,CASSFLAGGDNEQFF,TGTGCCAGCAGCTTTCTAGCGGGGGGGGACAATGAGCAGTTCTTC
TRBV27,.,TRBD1,TRBJ2-7,19,CASSSPSGQGEIYTYEQYF,TGTGCCAGCAGTTCCCCCTCGGGACAGGGGGAGATCTATACTTACGAGCAGTACTTC
TRBV27,.,TRBD2,TRBJ2-7,14,CASWEAGGLGEQYF,TGTGCCAGCTGGGAGGCGGGAGGGCTCGGCGAGCAGTACTTC
TRBV14,.,.,TRBJ1-4,14,CASSQDPTSFKLFF,TGTGCCAGCAGCCAAGATCCGACCAGTTTCAAACTGTTTTTT
TRBV4-1,.,TRBD2,TRBJ2-7,14,CASSQGGTIYEQYF,TGCGCCAGCAGCCAAGGTGGGACTATATACGAGCAGTACTTC
TRBV19,.,.,TRBJ2-1,10,CASSIHEQFF,TGTGCCAGTAGTATTCATGAGCAGTTCTTC
TRBV7-3,.,.,TRBJ1-2,14,CASSPPEGSSGYTF,TGTGCCAGCAGCCCCCCCGAGGGGAGCAGTGGCTACACCTTC
TRBV5-4,.,TRBD2,TRBJ2-1,15,CASSSHTGTTKEQFF,TGTGCCAGCAGCTCGCATACCGGGACTACGAAGGAGCAGTTCTTC
TRBV7-6,.,.,TRBJ2-5,14,CASSLRRQPETQYF,TGTGCCAGCAGCTTACGCAGACAGCCAGAGACCCAGTACTTC
TRBV7-9,.,TRBD1,TRBJ2-2,13,CASEGTARSELFF,TGTGCCAGCGAAGGGACAGCCCGATCGGAGCTGTTTTTT
TRBV11-2,.,.,TRBJ1-2,12,CASSTPRAGYTF,TGTGCCAGCAGCACCCCAAGGGCGGGCTACACCTTC
TRBV4-2,.,TRBD2,TRBJ2-1,14,CASSRGLAGEEQFF,TGTGCCAGCAGCCGGGGACTAGCGGGTGAAGAGCAGTTCTTC
TRBV2,.,.,TRBJ2-2,14,CASSEVRAGGELFF,TGTGCCAGCAGTGAGGTCAGGGCGGGCGGGGAGCTGTTTTTT
TRBV27,.,.,TRBJ2-7,11,CASSFGYEQYF,TGTGCCAGCAGTTTTGGTTACGAGCAGTACTTC
TRBV21-1,once,.,TRBJ2-3,16,CASSKETRPSTDTQYF,TGTGCCAGCAGCAAAGAGACTAGACCTTCCACAGATACGCAGTATTTT
TRBV11-2,once,.,TRBJ2-3,17,CASSLSQVGLNTDTQYF,TGTGCCAGCAGCTTATCACAGGTGGGACTGAACACAGATACGCAGTATTTT
TRBV15,.,TRBD1,TRBJ2-1,16,CATSSPSGTDPNEQFF,TGTGCCACCAGCAGCCCTTCCGGGACAGACCCTAATGAGCAGTTCTTC
TRBV27,.,.,TRBJ2-2,14,CASSLLGDTGELFF,TGTGCCAGCAGTCTGCTGGGGGACACCGGGGAGCTGTTTTTT
TRBV7-2,.,TRBD1,TRBJ2-7,16,CASSPWTGSLMDEQYF,TGTGCCAGCAGCCCTTGGACAGGTTCTTTAATGGACGAGCAGTACTTC
TRBV7-9,once,.,TRBJ2-7,13,CVSSCSQCYEQYF,TGTGTCAGCAGCTGTTCCCAATGCTACGAGCAGTACTTC
TRBV7-2,.,.,TRBJ2-7,14,CASSLVEPFYEQYF,TGTGCCAGCAGCCTCGTGGAGCCGTTCTACGAGCAGTACTTC
TRBV28,.,.,TRBJ1-1,15,CASSFYRGTNTEAFF,TGTGCCAGCAGTTTTTATCGGGGGACTAACACTGAAGCTTTCTTT
TRBV11-2,.,TRBD2,TRBJ2-5,15,CASSPGLAGVETQYF,TGTGCCAGCAGCCCGGGACTAGCGGGAGTAGAGACCCAGTACTTC